The 25 T cell receptor beta chains given below trace back to one sample, sequenced in a study of blood T cell repertoires in COVID-19 (dated by TCRdb to the early 2020s). Library preparation was by the immunoSEQ multiplex PCR assay. As stored in TCRdb, this immuneACCESS dataset retains in-frame rearrangements with V and J assigned. A fraction of the clones does not appear; measured against another copy, unresolved V genes explain less than half of the discrepancy, and the remainder lacks a known reason. The sample table holds 300,000 to 400,000 clones, of which about 90% were seen once. The top ten constitute 2% to 2.5% of the sample. Sequenced material: peripheral blood. These receptors originate from an older woman with COVID-19, enrolled during active disease.

The chain carries TRBV5-4 and TRBJ1-3; 8 nucleotides align to TRBD1. Unmatched junction bases numbered 0, after V lost 2 bases and J lost 2 bases. The CDR3 covers 14 residues. The germline CDR1 and CDR2 sequences are SGHNT and YYREEE (reference sequence). The CDR3 nucleotides are TGTGCCAGCAGCTTCAGGGGGCCTGGAAACACCATATATTTT. Its translation: CASSFRGPGNTIYF. The full variable domain, its missing parts supplied by reference TRBV5-4 and TRBJ1-3, is ETGVTQSPTHLIKTRGQQVTLRCSSQSGHNTVSWYQQALGQGPQFIFQYYREEENGRGNFPPRFSGLQFPNYSSELNVNALELDDSALYLCASSFRGPGNTIYFGEGSWLTVV.

This sequence joins TRBV6-5 and TRBJ2-7; 9 nucleotides align to TRBD1. This CDR3 is built from 14 residues. Trimming took 6 bases from V and 3 from J; bases not matched to a gene: 6. Germline lookup yields CDR1 MNHEY and CDR2 SVGAGI. The CDR3 bases are TGTGCCAGCAGCGTCGCGGGACAGGGCTACGAGCAGTACTTC. Translating it yields CASSVAGQGYEQYF.

The J gene is TRBJ1-2, the V gene TRBV5-1, with TRBD1 matching 10 bases. The CDR3 consists of 16 residues. Trimming at V came to 1 base and at J to 2 bases, leaving 5 bases not matched to a gene. Germline V gene sequence: CDR1 SGHRS, CDR2 YFSETQ. CDR3 sequence: CASSLTPDRGNYGYTF. Here the CDR3 DNA reads TGCGCCAGCAGCTTGACGCCGGACAGGGGGAACTATGGCTACACCTTC.

J is TRBJ2-3 and V is TRBV5-6, with 8 bases identical to TRBD1. Losses at the gene ends were 4 bases for V and 0 bases for J; bases not matched to a gene: 1. This CDR3 comprises 14 residues. The germline V gene has CDR1 SGHDT and CDR2 YYEEEE. The CDR3 DNA reads TGTGCCAGCAGCACAGGGGGGAGCACAGATACGCAGTATTTT. This encodes CASSTGGSTDTQYF.

The chain carries TRBV7-2 and TRBJ2-2; TRBD2 agrees at 7 bases. V trimming: 6 bases; J trimming: 5 bases; junction bases outside the gene matches: 9. The CDR3 has 15 residues. Germline CDR1 reads SGHTA; CDR2 reads FQGNSA. CDR3 bases: TGTGCCAGCAGTCTTTCCTGGGGGGGAACCGGGGAGCTGTTTTTT. Its protein product is CASSLSWGGTGELFF.

This chain joins TRBV28 and TRBJ1-1; TRBD1 agrees at 8 bases. The CDR3 loop spans 15 amino acids. Unmatched junction bases numbered 8, after V lost 6 bases and J lost 2 bases. Germline V gene data show CDR1 as MDHEN and CDR2 as SYDVKM. The CDR3 nucleotides read TGTGCCAGCAGCACAGGGGGGACAGGAAACACTGAAGCTTTCTTT. Residues: CASSTGGTGNTEAFF.

The CDR3 nucleotides read TGTGCCTGGAGGAAAGAGGGCGGGTCATGGTCTGGCTACACCTTC. Translation: CAWRKEGGSWSGYTF. The chain uses TRBV30 and TRBJ1-2; no definite D call. V was shortened by 3 bases and J by 7 bases, with 21 bases between the two germline ends. CDR1 and CDR2 from the germline V gene are GTSNPN and SVGIG (reference sequence). The CDR3 has 15 amino acids.

This clone was found a few times. J is TRBJ1-6 and V is TRBV5-1; TRBD1 might be the D (5 bases). The length of the CDR3 is 13 residues. Deletions cut 0 bases from V and 8 bases from J, with 6 bases between. CDR1 and CDR2 (germline): SGHRS, YFSETQ. This CDR3 is CASSLGGDSPLHF. The CDR3 DNA is TGCGCCAGCAGCTTGGGGGGGGATTCACCCCTCCACTTT.

The chain has TRBV28 and TRBJ1-6; TRBD1 is a possible D gene (5 bases). CDR1 is MDHEN, CDR2 SYDVKM, per germline. V lost 6 bases and J 10 bases, leaving 16 bases between the germline ends. The CDR3 runs 14 residues. For the CDR3, the DNA is TGTGCCAGCAGCCTAGGCAGGGATGAGTCACCCCTCCACTTT. Translation gives CASSLGRDESPLHF.

The chain links TRBV19 to TRBJ2-2; D might be TRBD1 (7 bases). Trimming cost V 5 bases and J 5 bases, with 15 bases left between them. The germline gives CDR1 LNHDA, CDR2 SQIVND (reference sequence). The CDR3 covers 15 residues. The CDR3 sequence: CASSAGGLSTGELFF. CDR3 nucleotide sequence: TGTGCCAGTAGTGCAGGGGGGTTAAGTACCGGGGAGCTGTTTTTT.

The chain recombines TRBV25-1 with TRBJ2-5; no clear D. Trimming shortened V by 3 bases and J by 0 bases, and 11 bases separated the two germline ends. The CDR3 sequence is 15 residues long. Looked up from germline, CDR1 is MGHDK and CDR2 is SYGVNS. CDR3 residues: CASSDPRPYQETQYF. The CDR3 DNA reads as TGTGCCAGCAGTGACCCCAGGCCCTACCAAGAGACCCAGTACTTC.

The V call is TRBV6-1, the J call TRBJ1-5; maybe TRBD1 (5 bases). CDR1 is MNHNS and CDR2 is SASEGT in the germline V gene. Trimming shortened V by 2 bases and J by 7 bases, and 9 bases separated the two germline ends. The length of the CDR3 is 13 residues. In DNA form, the CDR3 reads TGTGCCAGCAGTGAAACGAGGACACAGCCCCAGCATTTT. This encodes CASSETRTQPQHF.

The chain combines TRBV2 with TRBJ1-1; 8 bases are a match to TRBD1. Trimming removed 9 bases from V and 3 bases from J; junction bases left unmatched: 9. CDR3 length: 14 amino acids. CDR1 SNHLY and CDR2 FYNNEI come from the germline V gene. The DNA for the CDR3 is TGTGCCAGGTGGACAGGGCGTGAGGACACTGAAGCTTTCTTT. Its translation is CARWTGREDTEAFF.

V usage is TRBV13 and J usage is TRBJ2-2, with 7 bases aligning to TRBD1. Germline loops: CDR1 PRHDT, CDR2 FYEKMQ (reference sequence). The CDR3 consists of 13 residues. V lost 5 bases to trimming and J lost 8 bases; unmatched junction nucleotides: 5. CDR3 sequence (DNA): TGTGCCAGCAGCCCCGACAGGGAAGGGGAGCTGTTTTTT. It yields the protein CASSPDREGELFF.

The chain links TRBV6-5 to TRBJ1-3; 8 positions match TRBD1. With V trimmed by 2 bases and J by 4 bases, 4 bases remained unmatched. Germline V gene lookup returns CDR1 MNHEY and CDR2 SVGAGI. This CDR3 region has 15 residues. The chain's CDR3 is CASSYTGQAGNTIYF. The CDR3 DNA sequence: TGTGCCAGCAGTTACACGGGACAGGCGGGAAACACCATATATTTT.

This rearrangement joins TRBV7-3 to TRBJ2-5, with D perhaps TRBD2 (6 bases). The CDR3 runs 13 residues. Germline V gene data show CDR1 as SGHTA and CDR2 as FQGTGA. Trimming pared 4 bases from V and 3 bases from J, leaving 9 bases between. The CDR3 nucleotides read TGTGCCAGCAGCTCTCGCGGGGAAGAGACCCAGTACTTC. Translating gives CASSSRGEETQYF.

CDR3 sequence (DNA): TGTGCCAGCAGCTCTAGGGGGATTTCTGGCTACACCTTC. Translation: CASSSRGISGYTF. The chain uses TRBV28 and TRBJ1-2, with D maybe TRBD1 (6 bases). The CDR3 runs 13 residues. Looked up from germline, CDR1 is MDHEN and CDR2 is SYDVKM. V gave up 6 bases and J gave up 7 bases, with 15 bases separating them.

The chain employs TRBV3-1 (or the pseudogene TRBV3-2) and TRBJ2-6; D is undetermined. V was clipped by 8 bases and J by 1 base, with 6 bases between them. This CDR3 has 13 residues. Germline V CDR1 and CDR2: LGHDT, YNNKEL (reference sequence). CDR3 sequence (DNA): TGTGCCAGCGGTCTATCTGGGGCCAACGTCCTGACTTTC. This codes for CASGLSGANVLTF.

This chain connects TRBV2 to TRBJ1-2; maybe TRBD1 (5 bases). The ends were cut back, 3 bases at V and 11 bases at J, with 16 bases in the middle. The CDR3 is 13 residues long. The V gene's germline CDR1 is SNHLY and CDR2 FYNNEI. The CDR3 bases are TGTGCCAGCAGTGATGGGCCTCCAGGGTGGTACACCTTC. Amino acid sequence: CASSDGPPGWYTF.

The genes are TRBV18 and TRBJ1-1; D remains ambiguous. The CDR3 totals 13 residues. V was trimmed by 4 bases and J by 2 bases, leaving 8 bases between them. Germline V gene sequence: CDR1 KGHSH, CDR2 LQKENI. CDR3 amino acids: CASSQTYNTEAFF. Written as DNA, the CDR3 is TGTGCCAGCTCACAAACATATAACACTGAAGCTTTCTTT.

The DNA of the CDR3 is TGCGCCAGCAGCCTCGCGGGAACCAGGACAGATACGCAGTATTTT. It codes for CASSLAGTRTDTQYF. This chain joins TRBV5-1 and TRBJ2-3; weak D call: TRBD2 (6 bases). The CDR3 consists of 15 residues. V lost 4 bases and J lost 3, with 15 bases in between. Germline CDR1 reads SGHRS; CDR2 reads YFSETQ.

This rearrangement joins TRBV4-1 to TRBJ1-6; 10 bases line up with TRBD1. J gave up 7 bases and V 2 bases, and 2 bases lay outside the gene matches. Germline V gene sequence: CDR1 MGHRA, CDR2 YSYEKL. The CDR3 is 15 amino acids. The CDR3 reads CASSQKDRGNSPLHF. CDR3 in DNA: TGCGCCAGCAGCCAAAAGGACAGGGGGAATTCACCCCTCCACTTT.

The V gene is TRBV27, the J gene TRBJ1-6; 9 nucleotides agree with TRBD1. The CDR3 runs 14 residues. Germline V gives CDR1 MNHEY, CDR2 SMNVEV (reference sequence). V shed 5 bases, J shed 10 bases, and the junction held 6 bases outside the gene matches. CDR3 loop: CASSRDRVGSPLHF. Written as DNA, the CDR3 is TGTGCCAGCAGTCGGGACAGGGTCGGATCACCCCTCCACTTT.

This chain links TRBV29-1 with TRBJ1-2, with D maybe TRBD1 (5 bases). The germline V gene has CDR1 SQVTM and CDR2 ANQGSEA. V lost 2 bases and J 7 bases, leaving 8 bases between the germline ends. CDR3 size: 11 residues. The CDR3: CSVEKGVGYTF. As DNA, the CDR3 is TGCAGCGTTGAAAAAGGGGTTGGCTACACCTTC.

This clone has a single count. This chain uses TRBV5-6 with TRBJ2-7; D gene ambiguous. The CDR3 totals 15 residues. Germline assignment: CDR1 SGHDT and CDR2 YYEEEE. V was clipped by 4 bases and J by 2 bases, with 16 bases between them. CDR3 loop: CASSPWQTPPYEQYF. The CDR3, as DNA: TGTGCCAGCAGCCCATGGCAGACACCACCCTACGAGCAGTACTTC.